Listed below are T cell receptor beta chains from one sample, sequenced in a study of blood T cell repertoires in COVID-19. Assay used: immunoSEQ multiplex PCR; TCRdb lists only in-frame clones, some missing. Here the sample spans fewer than 150,000 clones, around four fifths being singletons. The sequencing input was peripheral blood. All receptors come from an elderly man with acute or convalescent COVID-19. The CDR3 runs from the conserved cysteine through the conserved F or W. The order of the fields is D gene, clone size, V gene, J gene, CDR3 length, CDR3 protein, CDR3 DNA. A D gene is named only where the DNA matches it firmly. Not all rows give a size; the values are once, few, many and, for expanded clones, a class.

>NA|NA|TRBV18|TRBJ1-6|14
CASSPQGNNSPLHF
TGTGCCAGCTCACCACAGGGGAATAATTCACCCCTCCACTTT
>TRBD1|NA|TRBV4-2|TRBJ1-3|17
CASSQERTGGSGNTIYF
TGTGCCAGCAGCCAAGAACGAACAGGGGGCTCTGGAAACACCATATATTTT
>TRBD1|NA|TRBV6-6|TRBJ1-1|14
CASSERGRGQVAFF
TGTGCCAGCTCCGAGAGGGGCAGGGGGCAAGTGGCTTTCTTT
>TRBD1|NA|TRBV6-6|TRBJ2-7|14
CASRDGQASYEQYF
TGTGCCAGCAGGGATGGACAGGCCTCCTACGAGCAGTACTTC
>TRBD2|NA|TRBV7-2|TRBJ2-7|15
CASSQWGGSSYEQYF
TGTGCCAGCAGCCAATGGGGGGGAAGCTCCTACGAGCAGTACTTC
>NA|many|TRBV30|TRBJ2-5|13
CAWSVSIQETQYF
TGTGCCTGGAGTGTTTCCATCCAAGAGACCCAGTACTTC
>TRBD1|NA|TRBV5-4|TRBJ1-2|15
CASSGPDRGHYGYTF
TGTGCCAGCAGCGGCCCGGACAGGGGCCACTATGGCTACACCTTC
>NA|NA|TRBV2|TRBJ2-2|14
CASREQANTGELFF
TGTGCCAGCAGGGAACAGGCGAACACCGGGGAGCTGTTTTTT
>TRBD1|NA|TRBV5-8|TRBJ1-5|14
CASSGDRENQPQHF
TGTGCCAGCAGCGGGGACAGGGAAAATCAGCCCCAGCATTTT
>TRBD1|NA|TRBV27|TRBJ2-7|14
CASSFWDRVREQYF
TGTGCCAGCAGTTTTTGGGACAGGGTCAGGGAGCAGTACTTC
>NA|NA|TRBV6-5|TRBJ2-2|14
CASSYSGRTGELFF
TGTGCCAGCAGTTACTCGGGGCGGACCGGGGAGCTGTTTTTT
>TRBD2|many|TRBV27|TRBJ2-5|14
CATRTSGEQETQYF
TGTGCCACCCGGACTAGCGGGGAACAAGAGACCCAGTACTTC
>NA|NA|TRBV5-1|TRBJ2-7|13
CASSLGRGNEQYF
TGCGCCAGCAGCTTGGGTCGGGGGAACGAGCAGTACTTC
>NA|few|TRBV7-9|TRBJ2-5|14
CASSLTVQGETQYF
TGTGCCAGCAGCTTAACGGTACAGGGAGAGACCCAGTACTTC
>TRBD1|once|TRBV9|TRBJ1-1|15
CASSVRQGVNTEAFF
TGTGCCAGCAGCGTCAGACAGGGGGTAAACACTGAAGCTTTCTTT
>NA|NA|TRBV4-1|TRBJ2-7|16
CASSQDNSGRAYEQYF
TGCGCCAGCAGCCAAGATAATAGTGGGCGCGCCTACGAGCAGTACTTC
>NA|NA|TRBV28|TRBJ2-7|15
CASSLWAGYNYEQYF
TGTGCCAGCAGTTTATGGGCAGGGTATAACTACGAGCAGTACTTC
>NA|NA|TRBV19|TRBJ1-4|17
CASRSRPKGTTNEKLFF
TGTGCCAGTAGATCCCGGCCAAAGGGGACAACTAATGAAAAACTGTTTTTT
>TRBD1|NA|TRBV18|TRBJ1-1|14
CASSGPTGQLEAFF
TGTGCCAGCTCAGGGCCAACGGGACAGCTTGAAGCTTTCTTT
>TRBD1|NA|TRBV2|TRBJ1-3|16
CASTSRDRVFGNTIYF
TGTGCCAGCACGAGCCGGGACAGGGTTTTTGGAAACACCATATATTTT
>TRBD2|NA|TRBV27|TRBJ2-3|16
CASSLLAGGSTDTQYF
TGTGCCAGCAGTTTACTAGCGGGGGGCAGCACAGATACGCAGTATTTT
>TRBD1|many|TRBV3-1/TRBV3-2|TRBJ2-7|14
CASSPTGEVYEQYF
TGTGCCAGCAGCCCGACAGGGGAAGTCTACGAGCAGTACTTC
>NA|once|TRBV27|TRBJ2-3|12
CASSSPGSTQYF
TGTGCCAGCAGTTCGCCCGGTAGTACGCAGTATTTT
>NA|NA|TRBV4-1|TRBJ1-2|15
CASSQKQGWDYGYTF
TGCGCCAGCAGCCAAAAACAGGGTTGGGACTATGGCTACACCTTC
>NA|NA|TRBV5-8|TRBJ1-2|15
CASSLVAELNYGYTF
TGTGCCAGCAGCTTGGTAGCAGAGCTTAACTATGGCTACACCTTC
>TRBD2|once|TRBV2|TRBJ2-3|15
CASSVLAGGGDTQYF
TGTGCCAGCAGTGTGCTAGCGGGGGGAGGGGATACGCAGTATTTT
>TRBD2|few|TRBV5-1|TRBJ2-3|14
CASRRTSGTDTQYF
TGCGCCAGCAGACGGACTAGCGGGACAGATACGCAGTATTTT
>NA|NA|TRBV18|TRBJ2-1|16
CASSPNVQGNYNEQFF
TGTGCCAGCTCACCGAACGTACAGGGAAACTACAATGAGCAGTTCTTC
>NA|NA|TRBV5-3|TRBJ1-6|16
CARSLGVPPYNSPLHF
TGTGCCAGAAGCTTGGGTGTCCCTCCCTATAATTCACCCCTCCACTTT
>TRBD1|once|TRBV6-5|TRBJ1-1|13
CAGLGQLNTEAFF
TGTGCCGGCCTGGGACAGCTGAACACTGAAGCTTTCTTT
>TRBD1|NA|TRBV15|TRBJ1-5|16
CATSRLRDRVDQPQHF
TGTGCCACCAGCCGCCTCCGAGACAGGGTCGATCAGCCCCAGCATTTT
>NA|few|TRBV2|TRBJ1-6|15
CASSELAGRNSPLHF
TGTGCCAGCAGTGAACTCGCAGGGAGGAATTCACCCCTCCACTTT
>NA|NA|TRBV5-1|TRBJ2-5|14
CASSPGKNQETQYF
TGCGCCAGCAGCCCGGGGAAGAACCAAGAGACCCAGTACTTC
>NA|NA|TRBV6-5|TRBJ2-7|14
CASSQQGITYEQYF
TGTGCCAGCAGTCAACAGGGAATCACCTACGAGCAGTACTTC
>TRBD1|NA|TRBV3-1/TRBV3-2|TRBJ1-4|13
CASGGQANEKLFF
TGTGCCAGCGGGGGACAGGCTAATGAAAAACTGTTTTTT
>NA|NA|TRBV15|TRBJ1-3|17
CATSRGRDSGPGNTIYF
TGTGCCACCAGCAGAGGCCGGGACTCGGGCCCTGGAAACACCATATATTTT
>NA|few|TRBV3-1/TRBV3-2|TRBJ1-1|14
CASSQEVANTEAFF
TGTGCCAGCAGCCAAGAAGTAGCGAACACTGAAGCTTTCTTT
>NA|NA|TRBV20-1|TRBJ1-2|11
CSALAHYGYTF
TGCAGTGCCCTGGCTCACTATGGCTACACCTTC
>NA|NA|TRBV5-1|TRBJ2-5|14
CASSRGGPGETQYF
TGCGCCAGCAGTAGGGGGGGCCCAGGAGAGACCCAGTACTTC
>TRBD1|NA|TRBV28|TRBJ1-1|14
CASSRGQARTEAFF
TGTGCCAGCAGTCGCGGACAGGCCCGCACTGAAGCTTTCTTT
>NA|NA|TRBV12-3/TRBV12-4|TRBJ2-7|12
CASSLAHYEQYF
TGTGCCAGCAGTTTAGCCCATTACGAGCAGTACTTC
>TRBD1|NA|TRBV5-3|TRBJ1-4|17
CARSFRFWGQGFEKLFF
TGTGCCAGAAGCTTCAGATTTTGGGGACAGGGGTTTGAAAAACTGTTTTTT
>NA|NA|TRBV4-1|TRBJ1-3|16
CASSQEMQGLGNTIYF
TGCGCCAGCAGCCAAGAGATGCAGGGGTTAGGAAACACCATATATTTT
>TRBD1|NA|TRBV6-1|TRBJ2-3|14
CASSDRQGTDTQYF
TGTGCCAGCAGTGATAGACAGGGAACAGATACGCAGTATTTT
>NA|NA|TRBV2|TRBJ2-7|16
CASSTPQGRGNYEQYF
TGTGCCAGCAGTACTCCCCAAGGCAGGGGAAATTACGAGCAGTACTTC
>NA|NA|TRBV2|TRBJ2-5|11
CASKVAETQYF
TGTGCCAGCAAAGTCGCGGAGACCCAGTACTTC
>TRBD1|NA|TRBV6-5|TRBJ1-1|12
CASRDRDTEAFF
TGTGCCAGCAGAGACAGGGACACTGAAGCTTTCTTT
>TRBD1|NA|TRBV5-4|TRBJ1-2|14
CASSSGQGDYGYTF
TGTGCCAGCAGCTCGGGACAGGGTGACTATGGCTACACCTTC
>TRBD1|NA|TRBV5-8|TRBJ2-2|15
CASSSDRGRAGELFF
TGTGCCAGCAGCTCGGACAGGGGCCGGGCCGGGGAGCTGTTTTTT
>NA|NA|TRBV3-1/TRBV3-2|TRBJ1-2|15
CASSQDVGQIYGYTF
TGTGCCAGCAGCCAAGATGTGGGCCAGATCTATGGCTACACCTTC
>NA|NA|TRBV19|TRBJ1-2|13
CASSTTGTYGYTF
TGTGCCAGTAGTACGACAGGCACCTATGGCTACACCTTC
>TRBD1|NA|TRBV5-1|TRBJ2-7|15
CASSLLPGQPYEQYF
TGCGCCAGCAGCTTGCTACCGGGACAGCCCTACGAGCAGTACTTC
>NA|NA|TRBV7-2|TRBJ2-6|17
CASSFARRTAGANVLTF
TGTGCCAGCAGCTTCGCCCGTCGGACAGCTGGGGCCAACGTCCTGACTTTC
>NA|NA|TRBV6-2/TRBV6-3|TRBJ2-7|14
CASSYKGGPYEQYF
TGTGCCAGCAGTTACAAGGGGGGGCCCTACGAGCAGTACTTC
>NA|NA|TRBV18|TRBJ1-2|14
CASSPQAGLSGYTF
TGTGCCAGCTCACCACAGGCGGGATTGAGTGGCTACACCTTC
>TRBD1|NA|TRBV18|TRBJ1-3|15
CASSPETGPGNTIYF
TGTGCCAGCTCACCAGAGACAGGGCCTGGAAACACCATATATTTT
>NA|NA|TRBV29-1|TRBJ2-3|17
CSLEGRSKYPSTDTQYF
TGCTCCCTGGAGGGCAGGTCTAAGTATCCTAGCACAGATACGCAGTATTTT
>TRBD1|NA|TRBV5-6|TRBJ1-5|16
CASSLGGGTGNQPQHF
TGTGCCAGCAGCTTGGGAGGCGGGACAGGCAATCAGCCCCAGCATTTT
>TRBD2|NA|TRBV5-1|TRBJ2-5|15
CASSPLGGAQETQYF
TGCGCCAGCAGCCCCCTCGGGGGGGCCCAAGAGACCCAGTACTTC